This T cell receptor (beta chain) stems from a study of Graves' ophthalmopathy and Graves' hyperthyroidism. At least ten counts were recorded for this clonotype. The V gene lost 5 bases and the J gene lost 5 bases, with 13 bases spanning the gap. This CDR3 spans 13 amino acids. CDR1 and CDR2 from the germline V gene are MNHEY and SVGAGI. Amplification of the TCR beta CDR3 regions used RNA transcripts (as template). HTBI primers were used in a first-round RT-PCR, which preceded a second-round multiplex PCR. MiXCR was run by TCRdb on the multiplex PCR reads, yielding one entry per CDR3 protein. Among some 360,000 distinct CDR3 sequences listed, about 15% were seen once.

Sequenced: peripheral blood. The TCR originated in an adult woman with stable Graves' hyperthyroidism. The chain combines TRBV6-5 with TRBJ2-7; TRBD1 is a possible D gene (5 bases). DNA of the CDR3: TGTGCCAGCAGTACAACAGGTGAGGACGAGCAGTACTTC. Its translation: CASSTTGEDEQYF.